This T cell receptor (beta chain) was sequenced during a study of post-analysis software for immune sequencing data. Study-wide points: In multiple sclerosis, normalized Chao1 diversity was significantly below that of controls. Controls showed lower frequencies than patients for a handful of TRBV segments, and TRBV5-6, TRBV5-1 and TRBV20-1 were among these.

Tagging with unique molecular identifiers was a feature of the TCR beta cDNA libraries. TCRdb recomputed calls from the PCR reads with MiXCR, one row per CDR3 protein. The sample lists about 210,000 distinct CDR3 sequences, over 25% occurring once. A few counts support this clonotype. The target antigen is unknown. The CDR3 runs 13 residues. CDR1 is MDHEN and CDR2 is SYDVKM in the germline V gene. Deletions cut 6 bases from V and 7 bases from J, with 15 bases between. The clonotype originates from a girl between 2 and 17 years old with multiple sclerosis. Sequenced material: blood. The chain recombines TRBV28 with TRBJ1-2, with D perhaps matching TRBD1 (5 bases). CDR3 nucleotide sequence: TGTGCCAGCAGACCTGGGGGGGTCTTTGGCTACACCTTC. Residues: CASRPGGVFGYTF.